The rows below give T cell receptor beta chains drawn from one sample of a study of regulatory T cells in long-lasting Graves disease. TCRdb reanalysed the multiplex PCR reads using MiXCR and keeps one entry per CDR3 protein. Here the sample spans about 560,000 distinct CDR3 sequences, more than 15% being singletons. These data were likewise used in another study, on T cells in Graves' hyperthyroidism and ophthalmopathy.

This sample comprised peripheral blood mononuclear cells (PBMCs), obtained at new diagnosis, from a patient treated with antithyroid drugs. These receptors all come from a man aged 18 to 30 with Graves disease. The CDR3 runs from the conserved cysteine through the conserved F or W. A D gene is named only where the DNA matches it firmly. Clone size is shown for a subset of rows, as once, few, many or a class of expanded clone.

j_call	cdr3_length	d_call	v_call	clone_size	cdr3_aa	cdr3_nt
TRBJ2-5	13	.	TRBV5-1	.	CASSFLSGETQYF	TGCGCCAGCAGCTTCCTGTCCGGAGAGACCCAGTACTTC
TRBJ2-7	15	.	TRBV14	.	CASSQDLGSFYEQYF	TGTGCCAGCAGCCAAGATCTGGGATCCTTCTACGAGCAGTACTTC
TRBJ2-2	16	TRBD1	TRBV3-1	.	CASSRADRDRTGELFF	TGTGCCAGCAGCCGAGCGGACAGGGATCGCACCGGGGAGCTGTTTTTT
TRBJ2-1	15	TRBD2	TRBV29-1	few	CSVDGLAGVVDEQFF	TGCAGCGTTGACGGACTAGCGGGAGTTGTTGATGAGCAGTTCTTC
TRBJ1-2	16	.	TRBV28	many	CASSLSGGPPNYGYTF	TGTGCCAGCAGTTTATCGGGGGGGCCCCCAAACTATGGCTACACCTTC
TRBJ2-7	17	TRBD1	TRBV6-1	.	CASRSRGTGFWFDEQYF	TGTGCCAGCCGGTCACGGGGGACAGGTTTTTGGTTCGACGAGCAGTACTTC
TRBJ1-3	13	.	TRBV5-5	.	CASRRTAGNTIYF	TGTGCCAGCCGCCGGACGGCTGGAAACACCATATATTTT
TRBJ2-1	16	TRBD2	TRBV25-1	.	CASSGLAGVRVNEQFF	TGTGCCAGCAGTGGACTAGCGGGAGTACGGGTCAATGAGCAGTTCTTC
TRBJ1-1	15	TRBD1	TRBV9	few	CASSATGGSDTEAFF	TGTGCCAGCAGCGCTACAGGGGGCTCGGACACTGAAGCTTTCTTT
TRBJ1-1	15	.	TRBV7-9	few	CASSTTALGLTEAFF	TGTGCCAGCAGCACAACAGCACTTGGACTGACAGAAGCTTTCTTT
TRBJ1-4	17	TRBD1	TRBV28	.	CASSLWQGDATNEKLFF	TGTGCCAGCAGTTTATGGCAGGGGGATGCAACTAATGAAAAACTGTTTTTT
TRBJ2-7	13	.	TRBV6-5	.	CASSYTPEDEQYF	TGTGCCAGCAGTTATACCCCCGAGGACGAGCAGTACTTC
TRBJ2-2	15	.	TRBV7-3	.	CASSLKTTNTGELFF	TGTGCCAGCAGCTTAAAGACTACCAACACCGGGGAGCTGTTTTTT
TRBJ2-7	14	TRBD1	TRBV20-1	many	CSARGTGGSYEQYF	TGCAGTGCTAGAGGGACAGGGGGCAGCTACGAGCAGTACTTC
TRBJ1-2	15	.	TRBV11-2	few	CASSRGVQATSGYTF	TGTGCCAGCAGCCGGGGGGTCCAGGCCACCTCTGGCTACACCTTC
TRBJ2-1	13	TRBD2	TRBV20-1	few	CSASGGEGQEQFF	TGCAGTGCTAGCGGGGGGGAGGGCCAGGAGCAGTTCTTC
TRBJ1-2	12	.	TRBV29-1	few	CSVERDNYGYTF	TGCAGCGTTGAAAGGGATAACTATGGCTACACCTTC
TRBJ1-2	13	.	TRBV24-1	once	CATREGLLGGYTF	TGTGCCACCAGAGAGGGCCTTCTCGGAGGCTACACCTTC
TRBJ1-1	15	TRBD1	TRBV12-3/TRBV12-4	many	CASSFKGQGATEAFF	TGTGCCAGCAGTTTTAAGGGACAGGGGGCTACTGAAGCTTTCTTT
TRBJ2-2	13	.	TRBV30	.	CAWSAGLNGELFF	TGTGCCTGGAGTGCAGGGTTGAACGGGGAGCTGTTTTTT
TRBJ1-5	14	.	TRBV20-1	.	CSAREARGNQPQHF	TGCAGTGCTAGGGAGGCACGGGGCAATCAGCCCCAGCATTTT
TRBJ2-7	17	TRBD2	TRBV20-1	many	CSARVGLAGVLHYEQYF	TGCAGTGCTAGAGTAGGACTAGCGGGAGTATTGCACTACGAGCAGTACTTC
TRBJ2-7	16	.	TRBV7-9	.	CASSLYVGQGSSEQYF	TGTGCCAGCAGCTTGTATGTGGGCCAGGGATCGAGCGAGCAGTACTTC
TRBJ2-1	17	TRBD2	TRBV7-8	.	CASSLREAGVSYNEQFF	TGTGCCAGCAGCTTAAGGGAAGCGGGGGTCTCCTACAATGAGCAGTTCTTC
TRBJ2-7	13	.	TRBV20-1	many	CSARYRGSYEQYF	TGCAGTGCTAGGTACCGGGGATCCTACGAGCAGTACTTC
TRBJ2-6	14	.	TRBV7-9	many	CASGLVSGANVLTF	TGTGCCAGCGGCTTAGTCTCTGGGGCCAACGTCCTGACTTTC
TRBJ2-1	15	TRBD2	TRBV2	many	CASSSTSGGHNEQFF	TGTGCCAGCAGTTCTACTAGCGGGGGTCACAATGAGCAGTTCTTC
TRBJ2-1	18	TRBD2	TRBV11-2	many	CASSFTSGRGPQGGEQFF	TGTGCCAGCAGCTTCACTAGCGGGAGGGGCCCGCAAGGTGGGGAGCAGTTCTTC
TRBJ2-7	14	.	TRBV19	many	CASSISGLFYEQYF	TGTGCCAGTAGTATTTCGGGACTCTTCTACGAGCAGTACTTC
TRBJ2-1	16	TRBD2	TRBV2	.	CASSDPLAGDFVGQFF	TGTGCCAGCAGCGACCCCCTAGCGGGAGATTTTGTGGGGCAGTTCTTC
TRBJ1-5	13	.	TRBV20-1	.	CSAKGQGNQPQHF	TGCAGTGCCAAGGGGCAGGGCAATCAGCCCCAGCATTTT
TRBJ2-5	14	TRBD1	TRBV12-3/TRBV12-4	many	CASSLGDRGETQYF	TGTGCCAGCAGTTTAGGGGACAGGGGAGAGACCCAGTACTTC
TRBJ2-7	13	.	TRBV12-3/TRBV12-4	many	CASSPGGSARRYF	TGTGCCAGCAGTCCTGGAGGTTCGGCCCGTCGGTACTTC